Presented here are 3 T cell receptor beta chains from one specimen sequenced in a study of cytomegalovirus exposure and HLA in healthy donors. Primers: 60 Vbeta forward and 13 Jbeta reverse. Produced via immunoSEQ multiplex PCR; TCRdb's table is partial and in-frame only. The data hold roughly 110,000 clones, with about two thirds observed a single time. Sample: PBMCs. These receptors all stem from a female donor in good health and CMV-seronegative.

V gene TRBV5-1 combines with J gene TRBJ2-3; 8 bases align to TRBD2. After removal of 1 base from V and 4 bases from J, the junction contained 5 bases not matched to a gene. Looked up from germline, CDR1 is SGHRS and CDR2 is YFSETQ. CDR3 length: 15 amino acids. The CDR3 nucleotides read TGCGCCAGCAGCTTGAGGGGACTAGGGGCAGATACGCAGTATTTT. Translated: CASSLRGLGADTQYF.

CDR3 in amino acids: CASSLFLQILSGNTIYF. The CDR3 DNA is TGTGCCAGCAGCTTGTTTCTACAGATCCTCTCTGGAAACACCATATATTTT. The chain employs TRBV5-8 and TRBJ1-3; D is unclear. Germline values: CDR1 SGHTS, CDR2 YDEGEE. The length of the CDR3 is 17 residues. Trimming left V 1 base short and J 0 bases short, with 14 bases between.

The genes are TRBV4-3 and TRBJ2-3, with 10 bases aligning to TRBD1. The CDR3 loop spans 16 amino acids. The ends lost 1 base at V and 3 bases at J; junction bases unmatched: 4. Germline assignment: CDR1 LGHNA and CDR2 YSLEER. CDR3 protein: CASSQVRDRGTDTQYF. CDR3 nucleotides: TGCGCCAGCAGCCAAGTCCGGGACAGGGGAACAGATACGCAGTATTTT.